This TCR beta chain was captured by sequencing in a study of CD8+ T cells in alopecia areata. Study-level points and caveats: Higher clonality than in normal scalp was seen in lesional scalp, especially alopecia totalis/universalis.

Once RNA had been extracted, it was reverse transcribed into cDNA to act as the sequencing template. Here immunoSEQ multiplex PCR was the method, and the copy in TCRdb shows in-frame clones only, minus some. The table lists fewer than 250,000 clones, 57% of them singletons. This CDR3 contains 16 residues. CDR1 and CDR2 from the germline V gene are MGHRA and YSYEKL. J lost 3 bases, V lost 1 base, and 7 bases had no gene match. Details on this clone: Antigen unknown.

This sequence was found in a human donor with alopecia areata. J is TRBJ2-3 and V is TRBV4-1, with 7 bases matching TRBD1. This specimen was CD4+ T cells sorted from blood, taken at week 0. This CDR3 reads CASSQVGQSVTDTQYF. The CDR3 DNA sequence: TGCGCCAGCAGCCAAGTGGGACAGTCGGTTACAGATACGCAGTATTTT.